What follows is one T cell receptor (beta chain) and its context. This specimen belongs to a study of blood T cell repertoires in COVID-19. Study at large: Material from acute and convalescent COVID-19 was sourced from the United States, Italy and Spain. From T cells, B-cell-depleted T cells, or PBMCs came the material, which was cDNA or gDNA.

This study enrolled people aged roughly 18 to 90 from around 26 US geographic areas. Cohorts were based on clinical histories the participants reported. The method was immunoSEQ multiplex PCR; TCRdb's version includes in-frame clones alone and lacks a portion of them. The sample holds over 200,000 clones, around 93% seen once. This receptor was taken from a human donor in a cohort exposed to, infected with or recovered from COVID-19 (not recorded which). The donor label of this sample is uncertain. The sample taken for sequencing was PBMCs or T cells enriched from blood (not recorded which).

Written as DNA, the CDR3 is TGTGCCAGCAGCTCCCCCGGCACAGATACGCAGTATTTT. This codes for CASSSPGTDTQYF. The rearrangement links TRBV7-2 to TRBJ2-3; D is unresolved. This CDR3 region has 13 residues. Trimming stripped 4 bases from V and 1 base from J, with 6 bases between. Germline values: CDR1 SGHTA, CDR2 FQGNSA.